This TCR beta chain was documented in a study of blood T cell repertoires in COVID-19. Study information: The United States, Italy and Spain were the sources of the acute and convalescent COVID-19 samples.

This CDR3 has 15 amino acids. Germline CDR1 is MNHEY and CDR2 is SVGAGI. With 6 bases removed from V and 5 bases from J, the gap between germline ends came to 20 bases. Study processing details: Counts of nucleated cells, estimated from reference gene primer amplification, were obtained. Assay used: immunoSEQ multiplex PCR; TCRdb lists only in-frame clones, some missing. The V and J calls and clone size are taken from that table; D and trimming were inferred from the DNA. The table has under 150,000 clones, 83% seen once. The chain uses TRBV6-5 and TRBJ2-7; D is possibly TRBD2 (6 bases). The sequenced sample was peripheral blood. This TCR was recovered from a man aged 30 to 39 with acute or convalescent COVID-19. The CDR3 here is CASRPEGPRLDEQYF. CDR3 sequence (DNA): TGTGCCAGCAGACCGGAGGGGCCCCGTCTCGACGAGCAGTACTTC.